This T cell receptor (beta chain) is drawn from a study of read filtering for tumor transcriptome and immune sequencing. Study overall: Per sample, TCR-region reads ranged about 4 to 11 million by IR-seq, roughly 80 to 1,300 by RNA-seq.

Bone marrow was sampled from every patient at the time of active disease. This library used around 400 ng RNA and molecular barcoded adaptors spanning alpha/delta and beta/gamma chains. From the reads, TCRdb called clonotypes with MiXCR, one entry per CDR3 protein. The sample shows 94,000 or so distinct CDR3 sequences, roughly an eighth of them seen only once. Many counts were recorded for this clonotype. V lost 7 bases, J lost 2 bases, and 14 bases lay in between. The CDR3 runs 15 residues. Germline CDR1 MDHEN, CDR2 SYDVKM. This receptor was obtained from a donor at least 40 years old with multiple myeloma. This chain links TRBV28 with TRBJ2-2; D tentatively reads TRBD1 or TRBD2 (5 bases each). The specimen sequenced was a population of CD138-negative cells sorted from bone marrow. CDR3 residues: CASISGTANTGELFF. CDR3 DNA: TGTGCCAGCATCTCCGGGACGGCCAACACCGGGGAGCTGTTTTTT.